These 18 T cell receptor beta chains came from one sample sequenced in a study of T cells in women clearing cervical HPV infection (dated by TCRdb to between 2018 and 2020). Library creation used the immunoSEQ multiplex PCR assay. Sourced from immuneACCESS, this table was stored by TCRdb with only in-frame sequences that have V and J called. A share of the clones is absent; for the studies checked, an unresolved V gene accounts for under half, and the remainder has no known explanation. The sample has tens of thousands of clones on record. More than 6.5% of the sample lies in the top ten. The sequenced material came from blood buffy coat. Receptors were obtained from a woman between 18 and 69 years old with a cervical HPV16 infection that either progressed to CIN3+ or cleared (not recorded which).

A remark on this clone: The CDR3 goes on 3 residues after the read ends, and that part is filled in from the germline J gene. V usage is TRBV5-6 and J usage is TRBJ2-2, with no clear D. The CDR3 runs to 13 residues. Trimming pared 1 base from V and 6 bases from J, leaving 7 bases between. The germline gives CDR1 SGHDT, CDR2 YYEEEE. This CDR3 reads CASSLIQSGELFF. The sequenced CDR3 bases are TGTGCCAGCAGCTTGATCCAGTCCGGGGAG.

Turning to this clone: Read sequence stops 3 residues before the CDR3 end, and the germline J gene provides the missing end. The chain joins TRBV5-1 to TRBJ1-2; TRBD1 matches at 10 bases. Per germline, CDR1 SGHRS and CDR2 YFSETQ. Trimming took 0 bases from V and 6 from J; bases not matched to a gene: 5. This CDR3 is built from 15 residues. The sequenced part of the CDR3 DNA is TGCGCCAGCAGCTTGGCCTCGGACAGGGGGAATGGC. Translated: CASSLASDRGNG. The whole CDR3 sequence is CASSLASDRGNGYTF.

Remarks on this clone: The read falls 3 residues short of the CDR3 end, and the missing part is taken from the germline J gene. The chain couples TRBV18 to TRBJ2-7, with D tentatively TRBD1 (5 bases). V was trimmed by 2 bases and J by 1 base, leaving 12 bases between them. Germline V gene data show CDR1 as KGHSH and CDR2 as LQKENI. The CDR3 length is 15 residues. The CDR3 loop is CASSPYQGNSYEQYF. CDR3 DNA (partial): TGTGCCAGCTCACCATATCAGGGAAATTCCTACGAG.

As for this clone: The observed sequence ends 3 residues before the CDR3 terminus, with the missing tail filled in from the germline J gene. The chain combines TRBV14 with TRBJ1-1; 7 bases fit TRBD1. V lost 2 bases, J lost 3 bases, and 0 bases stayed unmatched. Germline CDR1 and CDR2: SGHDN and FVKESK. The CDR3 runs to 13 residues. The sequenced CDR3 bases are TGTGCCAGCAGCCAACAGGGGGACACTGAA. This gives the protein CASSQQGDTE. The entire CDR3 reads CASSQQGDTEAFF.

Notes on this clone: The read terminates 3 residues ahead of where the CDR3 ends, so the germline J gene completes it. This rearrangement joins TRBV6-1 to TRBJ2-5, with 8 bases aligning to TRBD2. Losses at the gene ends were 0 bases for V and 1 base for J; bases not matched to a gene: 1. Germline-derived CDR1 and CDR2 are MNHNS and SASEGT. The CDR3 is made up of 15 amino acids. The part of the CDR3 DNA that was read is TGTGCCAGCAGTGAAGCGAGCGGGGGCCAAGAGACC. This encodes CASSEASGGQET. The entire CDR3 is CASSEASGGQETQYF.

Comments on this clone: The CDR3 end falls 3 residues outside the read, so it is completed with the germline J gene. The chain recombines TRBV5-1 with TRBJ2-7; the match to TRBD1 covers 7 bases. CDR1 is SGHRS, CDR2 YFSETQ, per germline. V was pared by 3 bases and J by 3 bases, with 6 bases of the junction left unmatched. The CDR3 length is 14 residues. CDR3 residues: CASSSETGIYEQYF. The CDR3 DNA, read in part, is TGCGCCAGCAGCTCAGAGACAGGGATCTACGAG.

Note on this clone: The read terminates 3 residues ahead of where the CDR3 ends, so the germline J gene completes it. This rearrangement joins TRBV7-2 to TRBJ2-3; D is unclear. CDR1 is SGHTA and CDR2 is FQGNSA in the germline V gene. Trimming pared 5 bases from V and 1 base from J, leaving 10 bases between. The CDR3 extends over 14 amino acids. The sequenced CDR3 bases are TGTGCCAGCAGCCACAGCCCGGGCACAGATACG. This codes for CASSHSPGTDT. The whole CDR3 protein reads CASSHSPGTDTQYF.

Points on this clone: The CDR3 extends 3 residues past the end of the read, so its final part is completed from the germline J gene. This chain links TRBV5-1 with TRBJ1-1, with 9 bases lining up with TRBD1. The V and J ends lost 4 bases and 5 bases, in that order; junction bases with no gene match: 6. The CDR3 sequence is 14 residues long. CDR1 is SGHRS, CDR2 YFSETQ, per germline. The CDR3 here is CASSGRTGETEAFF. CDR3 DNA, as far as it was read: TGCGCCAGCAGCGGAAGGACAGGGGAGACTGAA. The entire variable domain, with the rest obtained from reference TRBV5-1 and TRBJ1-1, is as follows: KAGVTQTPRYLIKTRGQQVTLSCSPISGHRSVSWYQQTPGQGLQFLFEYFSETQRNKGNFPGRFSGRQFSNSRSEMNVSTLELGDSALYLCASSGRTGETEAFFGQGTRLTVV.

On this clone itself: The CDR3 extends 3 residues past the end of the read, so its final part is completed from the germline J gene. This rearrangement joins TRBV29-1 to TRBJ2-5; D not resolved. V lost 0 bases to trimming and J lost 4 bases, with 3 bases between them. Germline V gives CDR1 SQVTM, CDR2 ANQGSEA. The CDR3 spans 11 residues. The chain's CDR3 is CSVEDLETQYF. The CDR3 bases that were read are TGCAGCGTTGAAGATCTAGAGACC. Based on the CDR3 plus reference TRBV29-1 and TRBJ2-5, the full variable domain is SAVISQKPSRDICQRGTSLTIQCQVDSQVTMMFWYRQQPGQSLTLIATANQGSEATYESGFVIDKFPISRPNLTFSTLTVSNMSPEDSSIYLCSVEDLETQYFGPGTRLLVL.

Incomplete CDR3 DNA: TGCAGTGCTTCCCGGGACAGGGGGTCCTACGAG. Protein product: CSASRDRGSYE. The CDR3 reads in full as CSASRDRGSYEQYF. This sequence joins TRBV20-1 and TRBJ2-7; 11 bases line up with TRBD1. With the read ending 3 residues before the CDR3 end, the germline J gene is used to fill in that end. Trimming cost V 5 bases and J 1 base; bases outside gene matches: 4. Germline assignment: CDR1 DFQATT and CDR2 SNEGSKA (reference sequence). This CDR3 is built from 14 residues.

Partial CDR3 DNA: TGTGCCAGCAGTGACTATGGACAGGGAACCACTGAA. It is translated as CASSDYGQGTTE. The full CDR3 reads CASSDYGQGTTEAFF. The chain combines TRBV2 with TRBJ1-1; 8 bases map to TRBD1. The CDR3 end is not reached by the read, which stops 3 residues before it; the germline J gene fills it in. The CDR3 loop spans 15 amino acids. Germline V CDR1 and CDR2: SNHLY, FYNNEI. V shed 3 bases, J shed 4 bases, and the junction held 7 bases outside the gene matches.

The CDR3 protein is CASRNTPGLANEKLFF. CDR3 bases read: TGTGCCAGTAGGAATACACCAGGGTTGGCTAATGAAAAA. The chain joins TRBV19 to TRBJ1-4; perhaps TRBD1 as D (5 bases). With the read ending 3 residues before the CDR3 end, the germline J gene is used to fill in that end. The CDR3 contains 16 residues. CDR1 LNHDA and CDR2 SQIVND come from the germline V gene (reference sequence). V shed 6 bases and J shed 3 bases, with 17 bases lying between them.

Concerning this clone: The sequenced fragment ends 3 residues before the CDR3 boundary, so the rest is inferred from the germline J gene. This chain uses TRBV6-1 with TRBJ2-7; TRBD2 agrees at 8 bases. J was trimmed by 2 bases and V by 3 bases; bases with no gene match: 9. This CDR3 is built from 16 residues. In germline, CDR1 is MNHNS, CDR2 SASEGT. CDR3 region: CASSERGGGMAYEQYF. Partial CDR3 DNA: TGTGCCAGCAGTGAGCGGGGCGGGGGGATGGCCTACGAG.

Notes on this clone: From the germline J gene comes the end of the CDR3, since the read stops 3 residues before it. The chain has TRBV29-1 and TRBJ1-1, with 7 bases that match TRBD1. Germline V gives CDR1 SQVTM, CDR2 ANQGSEA. The CDR3 is made up of 11 amino acids. The DNA read from the CDR3 is TGCAGCGTTGGACAGGGCTCGAGA. It is translated as CSVGQGSR. In full, the CDR3 reads CSVGQGSRAFF.

In the case of this clone: The CDR3 end falls 3 residues outside the read, so it is completed with the germline J gene. This chain joins TRBV2 and TRBJ2-7; D possibly corresponds to TRBD2 (6 bases). V was shortened by 6 bases and J by 3 bases, with 9 bases between the two germline ends. CDR3 size: 12 residues. CDR1 is SNHLY and CDR2 is FYNNEI in the germline V gene. The CDR3: CASRGGGYEQYF. Partial CDR3 DNA: TGTGCCAGCAGGGGGGGTGGCTACGAG.

To note about this clone: With the read ending 3 residues before the CDR3 end, the germline J gene is used to fill in that end. The V and J genes are TRBV13 and TRBJ2-3; 8 nucleotides line up with TRBD1. The junction had 10 bases not matched to a gene; V was cut back by 5 bases and J by 3 bases. Germline V lookup: CDR1 PRHDT, CDR2 FYEKMQ (reference sequence). CDR3 size: 16 residues. CDR3 DNA (partial): TGTGCCAGCAGCGTGACAGGGGAATGGGGAACAGATACG. It specifies CASSVTGEWGTDT. The whole CDR3 region reads CASSVTGEWGTDTQYF.

CDR3 DNA (partial): TGTGCCAGCAGTTTTGCAGGGAGGTATCAGCCC. This codes for CASSFAGRYQP. The full CDR3 sequence reads CASSFAGRYQPQHF. The chain recombines TRBV12-3 or TRBV12-4 with TRBJ1-5; possible D gene TRBD1, 5 bases. Read data end 3 residues before the CDR3 end; the end is taken from the germline J gene. V gave up 3 bases and J gave up 5 bases, with 11 bases separating them. The CDR3 runs 14 residues.

A word on this clone: The CDR3 end lies 3 residues beyond the end of the read and is filled in from the germline J gene. This chain uses TRBV5-4 with TRBJ2-5, with D tentatively TRBD1 (7 bases). The CDR3 has 16 residues. Trimming stripped 3 bases from V and 3 bases from J, with 18 bases between. CDR1 is SGHNT and CDR2 is YYREEE in the germline V gene (reference sequence). CDR3 DNA, as far as it was read: TGTGCCAGCAGCTCAGGGGGATGGAGGGGCGAAGAGACC. It encodes CASSSGGWRGEET. The entire CDR3 protein is CASSSGGWRGEETQYF.